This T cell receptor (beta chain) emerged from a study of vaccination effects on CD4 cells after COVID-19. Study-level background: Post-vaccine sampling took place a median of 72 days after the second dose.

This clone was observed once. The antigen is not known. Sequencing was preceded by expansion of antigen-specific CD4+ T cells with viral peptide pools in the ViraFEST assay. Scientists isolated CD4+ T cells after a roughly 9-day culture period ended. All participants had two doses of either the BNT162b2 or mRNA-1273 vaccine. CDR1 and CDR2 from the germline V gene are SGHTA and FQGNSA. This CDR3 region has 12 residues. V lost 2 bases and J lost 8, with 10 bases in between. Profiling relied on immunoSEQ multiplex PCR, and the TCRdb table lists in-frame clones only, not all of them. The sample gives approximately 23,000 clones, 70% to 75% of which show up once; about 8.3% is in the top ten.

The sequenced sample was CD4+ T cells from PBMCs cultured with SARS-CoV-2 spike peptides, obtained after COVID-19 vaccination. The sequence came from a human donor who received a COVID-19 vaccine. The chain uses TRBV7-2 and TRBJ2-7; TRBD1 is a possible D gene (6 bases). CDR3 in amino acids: CASSLSGGKQYF. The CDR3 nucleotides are TGTGCCAGCAGCTTATCTGGGGGCAAGCAGTACTTC.